This T cell receptor beta chain was retrieved from a study of T cell clonotyping in hematopoietic cell transplantation. The CDR3 totals 14 residues. The V end was cut by 0 bases, the J end by 5 bases, with 10 bases between. Germline V gene lookup returns CDR1 SGHAT and CDR2 FQDESV (reference sequence). The repertoire was sequenced with immunoSEQ multiplex PCR; TCRdb's copy has only in-frame clones and lacks some. The sample lists about 45,000 clones, around 94% occurring once. This receptor was identified in a woman between 50 and 59 years old in good health. Some clones in this sample may be carry-over from other donors' samples. Sequenced sample: peripheral blood mononuclear cells. The chain combines TRBV11-1 with TRBJ1-1; unclear D gene. This CDR3 reads CASSLAGVQTEAFF. DNA of the CDR3: TGTGCCAGCAGCTTAGCCGGGGTACAAACTGAAGCTTTCTTT.